These 9 T cell receptor beta chains were all obtained from the same sample, sequenced in a study of T cell responses to AZD1222 COVID-19 vaccine. This table comes from immunoSEQ multiplex PCR, and its TCRdb copy is limited to in-frame clones, with some not included. Counted here are approximately 150,000 clones, just under 95% occurring once; the ten biggest clones make up over 0.8%. The specimen was peripheral blood, collected on day 0 of AZD1222 vaccination. The receptors shown here come from an adult in good health.

With respect to this clone: Other DNA sequences within the sample encode an identical CDR3. V gene TRBV18 combines with J gene TRBJ1-1, with D possibly matching TRBD1 (5 bases). Deletions cut 0 bases from V and 2 bases from J, with 10 bases between. CDR1 is KGHSH, CDR2 LQKENI, per germline. The CDR3 extends over 15 amino acids. The CDR3 nucleotides are TGTGCCAGCTCACCACCGGGAGGGGTAAACACTGAAGCTTTCTTT. It encodes CASSPPGGVNTEAFF.

The J gene is TRBJ1-1, the V gene TRBV5-1, with D hard to call. Germline lookup yields CDR1 SGHRS and CDR2 YFSETQ. The V end was cut by 1 base, the J end by 1 base, with 8 bases between. This CDR3 has 14 amino acids. CDR3 bases: TGCGCCAGCAGCTTGCAGGTCGGGAACACTGAAGCTTTCTTT. Its protein product is CASSLQVGNTEAFF.

The CDR3 loop reads CASSLPGGSYNSPLHF. CDR3 DNA sequence: TGTGCCAGCAGCTTACCAGGGGGCTCCTATAATTCACCCCTCCACTTT. The rearrangement joins TRBV5-6 to TRBJ1-6; 7 bases map to TRBD1. V was pared by 2 bases and J by 0 bases, with 2 bases of the junction left unmatched. From germline, CDR1 is SGHDT and CDR2 YYEEEE. The CDR3 covers 16 residues.

The chain combines TRBV6-5 with TRBJ1-2; possible D gene TRBD1, 6 bases. V was cut by 11 bases and J by 4 bases, with 17 bases left in between. The CDR3 is made up of 13 amino acids. Germline CDR1 MNHEY, CDR2 SVGAGI. DNA of the CDR3: TGTGCCGGAAGGACAGATGCTGCCTATGGCTACACCTTC. It specifies CAGRTDAAYGYTF.

The genes are TRBV3-1 (or the pseudogene TRBV3-2) and TRBJ2-1, with D unresolved. Per germline, CDR1 LGHDT and CDR2 YNNKEL (reference sequence). The CDR3 has 15 residues. Trimming took off 4 bases at V and 0 bases at J, with 10 bases between the two ends. This CDR3 reads CASSPQVFSYNEQFF. CDR3 sequence (DNA): TGTGCCAGCAGCCCTCAGGTATTCTCCTACAATGAGCAGTTCTTC.

This chain joins TRBV9 and TRBJ1-5, with a weak D call TRBD1 (6 bases). CDR3 length equals 14 residues. The germline V gene has CDR1 SGDLS and CDR2 YYNGEE. The V and J ends lost 1 base and 4 bases respectively, with 9 bases between them. Written as DNA, the CDR3 is TGTGCCAGCAGCGTAAGGGGGGAAAATCAGCCCCAGCATTTT. This codes for CASSVRGENQPQHF.

This chain links TRBV15 with TRBJ1-1; no firm D call. V was cut by 7 bases and J by 1 base, with 16 bases left in between. The CDR3 totals 15 residues. In germline, CDR1 is LNHNV, CDR2 YYDKDF (reference sequence). CDR3 protein: CATITFVGRNTEAFF. CDR3 nucleotides: TGTGCCACCATTACGTTCGTGGGCAGGAACACTGAAGCTTTCTTT.

V and J are TRBV7-2 and TRBJ2-2; tentatively, D is TRBD1 (6 bases). V was pared by 5 bases and J by 4 bases, with 14 bases between. The CDR3 loop spans 15 amino acids. The V gene's germline CDR1 is SGHTA and CDR2 FQGNSA. CDR3 amino acids: CASSPHQGLTGELFF. CDR3 DNA sequence: TGTGCCAGCAGCCCGCACCAGGGGCTCACCGGGGAGCTGTTTTTT.

The chain links TRBV18 to TRBJ2-2, with D tentatively TRBD1 or TRBD2 (5 bases each). V was cut by 4 bases and J by 1 base, with 16 bases left in between. The length of the CDR3 is 17 residues. Germline V gene lookup returns CDR1 KGHSH and CDR2 LQKENI. CDR3: CASSQSSGTVNTGELFF. Written as DNA, the CDR3 is TGTGCCAGCTCACAAAGCTCCGGGACGGTGAACACCGGGGAGCTGTTTTTT.